Sequencing of this TCR beta chain was carried out in a study of blood T cell repertoires in COVID-19 (dated by TCRdb to the early 2020s). Context from the whole study: Samples from collaborators originated in the United States, Italy and Spain and spanned both the acute and convalescent phases of COVID-19. Deeply sampled blood TCRbeta repertoires from subjects exposed to, actively infected with, or recovered from COVID-19 were included in the dataset. The repertoires were made available in a free public database intended to serve as a resource for research on the immune response to SARS-CoV-2. Where HLA class I and class II types were available, the types were taken from metadata supplied by the sample provider, not from assay-based typing. A de-identified subject ID, COVID-19 status, age in years and sex were almost always included in the sample metadata. The samples were drawn from two sources: the first 160 participants of the ongoing ImmuneRACE study, and 1,000 to 1,500 subjects contributed by 6 global collaborators. The prospective study material was composed of cDNA or gDNA derived from T cells, B-cell-depleted T cells, or PBMCs.

Overall results and qualifications from the work: The quantity of clinical and demographic metadata differed by source and by participant and was supplied without curation.

This clone was seen a handful of times. It has no known antigen specificity. The input lacks base qualities; no much larger clone sits a single base away. The germline V gene (reference sequence) provides CDR1 PRHDT and CDR2 FYEKMQ. Including cysteine and phenylalanine, the CDR3 has 14 amino acids. The read is trimmed to its CDR3 DNA, 42 bases read in frame from base 1. The V and J ends are trimmed by 4 bases and 9 bases, leaving 13 bases between them. TCRbeta CDR3 regions were amplified from genomic DNA by means of the immunoSEQ Assay, a bias-controlled multiplex PCR. Under the source paper's analysis protocol: The number of nucleated cells in each sample was estimated from the amplification of reference gene primers within the assay. Sequence reads were collapsed and filtered to measure the absolute abundance of every unique TCRbeta CDR3 rearrangement. Productive Simpson clonality was computed per sample as the square root of Simpson's diversity index over productive rearrangements. The table comes from immuneACCESS by way of TCRdb, which keeps in-frame sequences with V and J called. Part of the clones is missing from these tables; in studies checked, under half for an unresolved V gene and the rest for unknown reasons. V, J and clone size were drawn from that table, and D and trimming were deduced from the DNA. The sample table shows about 70,000 clones, and about four fifths are seen once. The ten largest account for 18% of the sample.

A second Seattle source provided samples from volunteer blood donors who had recovered from COVID-19. Whole blood was collected in K2EDTA tubes by collaborating institutions according to the institutions' own protocols. For TCRbeta analysis, collaborators shipped samples as frozen whole blood, isolated PBMCs, or DNA extracted from either of those sample types. The chain employs TRBV13 and TRBJ1-6, with TRBD1 tentatively as D gene (6 bases match). The sequence was collected from an older man who had recovered from COVID-19. Sequencing was carried out using peripheral blood. The CDR3 protein is CASSSTGRSSPLHF. At the DNA level, the sequence is TGTGCCAGCAGCTCTACAGGGCGGAGTTCACCCCTCCACTTT.